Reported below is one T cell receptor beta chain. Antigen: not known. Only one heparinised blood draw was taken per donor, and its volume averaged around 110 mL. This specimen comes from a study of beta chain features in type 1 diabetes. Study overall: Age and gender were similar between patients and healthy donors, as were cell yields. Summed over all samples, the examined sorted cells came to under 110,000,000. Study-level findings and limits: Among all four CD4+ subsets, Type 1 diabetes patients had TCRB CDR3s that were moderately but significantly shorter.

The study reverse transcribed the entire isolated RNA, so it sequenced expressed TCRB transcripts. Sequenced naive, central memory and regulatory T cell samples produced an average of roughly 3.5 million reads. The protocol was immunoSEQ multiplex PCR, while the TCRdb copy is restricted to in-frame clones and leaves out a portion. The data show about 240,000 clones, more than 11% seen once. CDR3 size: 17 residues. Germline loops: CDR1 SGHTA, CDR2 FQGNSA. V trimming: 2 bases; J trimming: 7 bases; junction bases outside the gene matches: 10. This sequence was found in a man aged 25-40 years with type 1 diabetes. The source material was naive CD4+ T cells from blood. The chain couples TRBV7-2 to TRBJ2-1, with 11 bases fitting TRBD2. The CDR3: CASSLRKLAGVGNEQFF. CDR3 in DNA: TGTGCCAGCAGCTTAAGGAAACTAGCGGGAGTGGGTAATGAGCAGTTCTTC.